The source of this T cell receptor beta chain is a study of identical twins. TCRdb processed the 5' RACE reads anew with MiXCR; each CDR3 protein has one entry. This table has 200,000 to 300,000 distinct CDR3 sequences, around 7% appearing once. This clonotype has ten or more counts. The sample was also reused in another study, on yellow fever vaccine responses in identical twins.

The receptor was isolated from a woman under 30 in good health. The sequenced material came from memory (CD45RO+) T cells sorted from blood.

CDR3 nucleotides: TGTGCCAGCAGCTCCAAGCCACTAGCGTACAATGAGCAGTTCTTC. This sequence encodes CASSSKPLAYNEQFF. The chain uses TRBV11-3 and TRBJ2-1, with 7 bases fitting TRBD2. J gave up 4 bases and V 4 bases, and 7 bases lay outside the gene matches. The germline V gene encodes CDR1 SGHNT and CDR2 YENEEA. The CDR3 sequence is 15 residues long.